What follows is one T cell receptor beta chain and its context. As yet, its antigen is unknown. The CDR3 is 15 residues long. Unmatched junction bases numbered 10, after V lost 2 bases and J lost 9 bases. Germline lookup yields CDR1 SGHRS and CDR2 YFSETQ. This record belongs to a study of shared clonotypes between healthy human individuals. Study-wide results and caveats: Naive CD4 clonotypes overlapped across a few donors at about 5.2%. Relative to clonotypes present in all four donors, those not shared had lower generation probabilities.

The assay was carried out at the deep level. TCRdb's copy holds only in-frame clones and misses some; the assay was immunoSEQ multiplex PCR. The sample includes about 2.3 million clones, about 92% of them seen just once. The receptor was derived from a man younger than 35 in good health. Some clones in this sample may be carry-over from other donors' samples. The chain carries TRBV5-1 and TRBJ2-7, with TRBD2 matching over 11 bases. Sequencing used naive CD4+ T cells from PBMCs. Regarding subset: CD45RA+ positively selected. Here the CDR3 DNA reads TGCGCCAGCAGCTTCACTAGCGGGAGTGCGGTACGGCAGTACTTC. This gives the protein CASSFTSGSAVRQYF.